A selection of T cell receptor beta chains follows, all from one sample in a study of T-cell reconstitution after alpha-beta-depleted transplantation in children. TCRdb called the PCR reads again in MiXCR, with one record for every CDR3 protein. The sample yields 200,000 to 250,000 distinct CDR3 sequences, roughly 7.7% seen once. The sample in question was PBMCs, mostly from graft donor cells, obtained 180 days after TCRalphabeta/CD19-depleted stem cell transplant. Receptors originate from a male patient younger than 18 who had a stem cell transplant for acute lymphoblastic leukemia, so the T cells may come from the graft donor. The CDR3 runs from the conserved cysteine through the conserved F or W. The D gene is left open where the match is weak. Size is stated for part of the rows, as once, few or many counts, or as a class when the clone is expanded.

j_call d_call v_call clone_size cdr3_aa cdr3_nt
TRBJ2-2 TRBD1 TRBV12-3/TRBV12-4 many CASTRQGIGTGELFF TGTGCCAGCACCAGACAGGGGATCGGGACAGGGGAGCTGTTTTTT
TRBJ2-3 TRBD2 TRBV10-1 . CASSESGAGESYSTDTQYF TGCGCCAGCAGTGAATCGGGAGCGGGAGAAAGTTATAGCACAGATACGCAGTATTTT
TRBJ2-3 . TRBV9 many CASSVGGASSTDTQYF TGTGCCAGCAGCGTAGGTGGCGCTTCCAGCACAGATACGCAGTATTTT
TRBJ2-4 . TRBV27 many CASSLSPFAEQYF TGTGCCAGCAGTTTATCACCCTTTGCGGAACAGTACTTC
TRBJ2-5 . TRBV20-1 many CSARLVGETQYF TGCAGTGCTAGATTGGTGGGGGAGACCCAGTACTTC
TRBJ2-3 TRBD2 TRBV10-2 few CASSELAGAGDTQYF TGCGCCAGCAGTGAGCTAGCGGGGGCAGGTGATACGCAGTATTTT
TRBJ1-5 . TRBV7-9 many CASSLGGGINQPQHF TGTGCCAGCAGCTTGGGCGGGGGGATCAATCAGCCCCAGCATTTT
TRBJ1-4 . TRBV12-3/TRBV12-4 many CASSLVRGAEKLFF TGTGCCAGCAGTTTGGTCAGGGGTGCTGAAAAACTGTTTTTT
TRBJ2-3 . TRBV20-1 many CSATPHGADTQYF TGCAGTGCTACCCCACACGGCGCAGATACGCAGTATTTT
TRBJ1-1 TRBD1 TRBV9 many CASSVNQGGGRTEAFF TGTGCCAGCAGCGTAAATCAGGGGGGGGGAAGGACTGAAGCTTTCTTT
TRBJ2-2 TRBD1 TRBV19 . CASGTANTGELFF TGTGCGTCCGGGACAGCTAACACCGGGGAGCTGTTTTTT
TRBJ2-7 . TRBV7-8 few CASSLVGLRATYEQYF TGTGCCAGCAGCTTAGTCGGCCTCAGGGCGACCTACGAGCAGTACTTC
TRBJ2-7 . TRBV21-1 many CASGAEDYEQYF TGTGCCAGCGGGGCAGAAGACTACGAGCAGTACTTC
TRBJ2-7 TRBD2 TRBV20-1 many CSARERGASYEQYF TGCAGTGCTAGAGAGCGGGGGGCCTCCTACGAGCAGTACTTC
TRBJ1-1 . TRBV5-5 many CASSRAGTTNTEAFF TGTGCCAGCAGCAGGGCCGGGACAACTAACACTGAAGCTTTCTTT
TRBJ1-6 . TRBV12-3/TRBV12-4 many CASSPYGGGMNSPLHF TGTGCCAGCAGCCCATATGGCGGGGGGATGAATTCACCCCTCCACTTT
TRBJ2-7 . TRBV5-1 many CASSLGVGVRYEQYF TGCGCCAGCAGCTTGGGCGTAGGGGTTCGGTACGAGCAGTACTTC